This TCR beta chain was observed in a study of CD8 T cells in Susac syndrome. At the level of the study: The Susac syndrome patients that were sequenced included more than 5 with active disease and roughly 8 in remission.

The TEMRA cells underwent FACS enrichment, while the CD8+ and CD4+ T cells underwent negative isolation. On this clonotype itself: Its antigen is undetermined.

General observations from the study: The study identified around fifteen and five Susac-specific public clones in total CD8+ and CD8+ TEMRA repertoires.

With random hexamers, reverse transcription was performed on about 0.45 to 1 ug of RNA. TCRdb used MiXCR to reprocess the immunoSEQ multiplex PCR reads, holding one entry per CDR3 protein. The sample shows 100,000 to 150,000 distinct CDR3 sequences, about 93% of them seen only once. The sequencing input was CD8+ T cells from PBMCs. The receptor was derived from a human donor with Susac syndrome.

This chain's CDR3 is CSASDREAEAFF. CDR3 nucleotides: TGCAGTGCTAGCGACAGGGAGGCTGAAGCTTTCTTT. The chain is built from TRBV20-1 and TRBJ1-1; TRBD1 matches at 7 bases. Trimming removed 3 bases from V and 6 bases from J; junction bases left unmatched: 4. The germline gives CDR1 DFQATT, CDR2 SNEGSKA (reference sequence). The CDR3 runs 12 residues.